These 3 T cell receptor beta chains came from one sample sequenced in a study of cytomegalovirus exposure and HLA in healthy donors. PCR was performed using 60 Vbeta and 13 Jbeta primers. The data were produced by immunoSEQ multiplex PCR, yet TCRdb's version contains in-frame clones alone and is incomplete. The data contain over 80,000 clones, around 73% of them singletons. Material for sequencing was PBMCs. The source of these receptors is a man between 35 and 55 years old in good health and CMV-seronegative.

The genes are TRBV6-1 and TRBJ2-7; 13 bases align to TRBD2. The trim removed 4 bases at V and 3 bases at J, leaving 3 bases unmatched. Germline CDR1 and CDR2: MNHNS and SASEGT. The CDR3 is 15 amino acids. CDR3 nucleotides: TGTGCCAGCAGTGCCACTAGCGGGGGGGACTACGAGCAGTACTTC. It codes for CASSATSGGDYEQYF.

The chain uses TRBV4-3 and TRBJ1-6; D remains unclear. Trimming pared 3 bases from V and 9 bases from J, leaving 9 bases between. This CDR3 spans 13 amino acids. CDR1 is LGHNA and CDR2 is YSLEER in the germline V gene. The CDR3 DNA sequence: TGCGCCAGCAGCCAGGAGGAGGGTTCACCCCTCCACTTT. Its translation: CASSQEEGSPLHF.

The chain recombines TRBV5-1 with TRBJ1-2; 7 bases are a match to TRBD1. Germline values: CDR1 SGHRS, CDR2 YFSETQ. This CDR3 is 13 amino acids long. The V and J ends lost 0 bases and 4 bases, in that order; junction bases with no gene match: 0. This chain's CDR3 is CASSLGTGYGYTF. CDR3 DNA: TGCGCCAGCAGCTTGGGGACAGGCTATGGCTACACCTTC.